Below, 2 T cell receptor beta chains from the same sample are listed, as sequenced in a study of identical twins. MiXCR was run by TCRdb on the 5' RACE reads, yielding one entry per CDR3 protein. In the table there are hundreds of thousands of distinct CDR3 sequences, over 5% of which are singletons. The sample taken for sequencing was naive T cells sorted from blood. The receptors come from a young man in good health.

The rearrangement uses TRBV7-2 and TRBJ2-7; 7 positions agree with TRBD2. There are 15 residues in the CDR3. The germline V gene has CDR1 SGHTA and CDR2 FQGNSA. V lost 1 base to trimming and J lost 3 bases; unmatched junction nucleotides: 6. CDR3 DNA sequence: TGTGCCAGCAGCTTAGGCGTCGGGAGGTTCTACGAGCAGTACTTC. Translating gives CASSLGVGRFYEQYF. The entire variable domain, with the rest obtained from reference TRBV7-2 and TRBJ2-7, is as follows: GAGVSQSPSNKVTEKGKDVELRCDPISGHTALYWYRQSLGQGLEFLIYFQGNSAPDKSGLPSDRFSAERTGGSVSTLTIQRTQQEDSAVYLCASSLGVGRFYEQYFGPGTRLTVT.

This clonotype was detected many times. The V call is TRBV10-3, the J call TRBJ2-7; 8 bases match TRBD1. V gave up 0 bases and J gave up 2 bases; unmatched junction bases: 9. The CDR3 consists of 17 residues. Germline-derived CDR1 and CDR2 are ENHRY and SYGVKD. The CDR3: CAISESNGGTGAYEQYV. Written as DNA, the CDR3 is TGTGCCATCAGTGAGTCGAATGGCGGGACAGGAGCCTACGAGCAGTACGTC.